These T cell receptor beta chains were read from a single sample in a study of blood T cell repertoires in COVID-19. The repertoire was sequenced with immunoSEQ multiplex PCR; TCRdb's copy has only in-frame clones and lacks some. The sample includes about 45,000 clones, approximately 90% seen only once; the top ten take around 6.2%. The sample consisted of peripheral blood. These receptors were collected from a human donor in a cohort sampled during active COVID-19. The CDR3 runs from the conserved cysteine through the conserved F or W. A D gene is named only where the DNA matches it firmly. The size field is filled for only some rows; it gives once, few, many or a size class.

clone size: -; D gene: TRBD1; J gene: TRBJ2-5; V gene: TRBV18; CDR3 DNA: TGTGCCAGCTCACCAAGGACAGGGGAGGAGACCCAGTACTTC; CDR3 protein: CASSPRTGEETQYF
clone size: -; D gene: TRBD1; J gene: TRBJ1-4; V gene: TRBV5-1; CDR3 DNA: TGCGCCAGCAGCACCGGGACAGCTACTGCGCGGGGTGAAAAACTGTTTTTT; CDR3 protein: CASSTGTATARGEKLFF
clone size: -; D gene: -; J gene: TRBJ1-2; V gene: TRBV6-5; CDR3 DNA: TGTGCCAGCATTTCTCCCGGGTCTGGTGGCTACACCTTC; CDR3 protein: CASISPGSGGYTF
clone size: -; D gene: -; J gene: TRBJ2-5; V gene: TRBV19; CDR3 DNA: TGTGCCAGTAGCGTCCTCGAGGGGACCCAGTACTTC; CDR3 protein: CASSVLEGTQYF
clone size: -; D gene: TRBD2; J gene: TRBJ2-3; V gene: TRBV5-4; CDR3 DNA: TGTGCCAGCAGCACTAGCGGGGGCGGGGATACGCAGTATTTT; CDR3 protein: CASSTSGGGDTQYF
clone size: -; D gene: TRBD1; J gene: TRBJ2-3; V gene: TRBV19; CDR3 DNA: TGTGCCAGTAGTATTGGGACAGGGGGCACAGATACGCAGTATTTT; CDR3 protein: CASSIGTGGTDTQYF
clone size: -; D gene: -; J gene: TRBJ2-1; V gene: TRBV24-1; CDR3 DNA: TGTGCCACCAGTGATTCCGGGAACCCCACCAATGAGCAGTTCTTC; CDR3 protein: CATSDSGNPTNEQFF
clone size: -; D gene: -; J gene: TRBJ1-2; V gene: TRBV6-1; CDR3 DNA: TGTGCCAGCAGTGAAGCAACGGCAGGGAAAGAGGGCTACACCTTC; CDR3 protein: CASSEATAGKEGYTF
clone size: -; D gene: -; J gene: TRBJ2-5; V gene: TRBV9; CDR3 DNA: TGTGCCAGCAGCGTAACCCCACCGGGATCCCAAGAGACCCAGTACTTC; CDR3 protein: CASSVTPPGSQETQYF
clone size: -; D gene: -; J gene: TRBJ1-2; V gene: TRBV24-1; CDR3 DNA: TGTGCCACCAGTGCTGGACAGAATTATGGCTACACCTTC; CDR3 protein: CATSAGQNYGYTF
clone size: -; D gene: TRBD1; J gene: TRBJ2-7; V gene: TRBV7-2; CDR3 DNA: TGTGCCAGCAGCTCGCGCGGGCAGGGGGCGCAGAACGAGCAGTACTTC; CDR3 protein: CASSSRGQGAQNEQYF
clone size: -; D gene: TRBD1; J gene: TRBJ1-5; V gene: TRBV6-5; CDR3 DNA: TGTGCCAGCAGGATGGAGGGGGCGAACCAGCCCCAGCATTTT; CDR3 protein: CASRMEGANQPQHF
clone size: -; D gene: -; J gene: TRBJ1-2; V gene: TRBV6-2/TRBV6-3; CDR3 DNA: TGTGCCAGCAGTGCCAGCGTGGATTATGGCTACACCTTC; CDR3 protein: CASSASVDYGYTF
clone size: -; D gene: TRBD1; J gene: TRBJ1-2; V gene: TRBV9; CDR3 DNA: TGTGCCAGCAGCGCCCTAACAGGGGACTATGGCTACACCTTC; CDR3 protein: CASSALTGDYGYTF
clone size: -; D gene: TRBD1; J gene: TRBJ1-2; V gene: TRBV7-2; CDR3 DNA: TGTGCCAGCAGCTTAGGGGGCCGGGACAGGGGAAATGGCTACACCTTC; CDR3 protein: CASSLGGRDRGNGYTF
clone size: -; D gene: TRBD1; J gene: TRBJ1-1; V gene: TRBV4-1; CDR3 DNA: TGCGCCAGCAGCCCTCTTGATGGGACAGCGAACACTGAAGCTTTCTTT; CDR3 protein: CASSPLDGTANTEAFF
clone size: once; D gene: -; J gene: TRBJ1-2; V gene: TRBV15; CDR3 DNA: TGTGCCACCAGCAGAGATCGACAGGCATATGGCTACACCTTC; CDR3 protein: CATSRDRQAYGYTF
clone size: -; D gene: TRBD2; J gene: TRBJ2-7; V gene: TRBV19; CDR3 DNA: TGTGCCAGTAGTATTAGCCTAGCGGGAGGGACATCCTACGAGCAGTACTTC; CDR3 protein: CASSISLAGGTSYEQYF
clone size: -; D gene: -; J gene: TRBJ2-3; V gene: TRBV5-5; CDR3 DNA: TGTGCCAGCAGCTTCAGGAGGCCGGGCACAGATACGCAGTATTTT; CDR3 protein: CASSFRRPGTDTQYF
clone size: -; D gene: -; J gene: TRBJ1-6; V gene: TRBV6-5; CDR3 DNA: TGTGCCAGCAACCTACGGGATTCACCCCTCCACTTT; CDR3 protein: CASNLRDSPLHF
clone size: -; D gene: TRBD1; J gene: TRBJ2-4; V gene: TRBV4-1; CDR3 DNA: TGCGCCAGCAGCCAGGCAGACAGGGAGAAAAACATTCAGTACTTC; CDR3 protein: CASSQADREKNIQYF
clone size: -; D gene: -; J gene: TRBJ2-5; V gene: TRBV7-2; CDR3 DNA: TGTGCCAGCAGCTCATCGGGGGACACTTCTAGCGGGACCCAGTACTTC; CDR3 protein: CASSSSGDTSSGTQYF
clone size: once; D gene: -; J gene: TRBJ2-7; V gene: TRBV10-1; CDR3 DNA: TGCGCCAGCATGAAGGGGCACCAGCAGTACTTC; CDR3 protein: CASMKGHQQYF
clone size: once; D gene: -; J gene: TRBJ1-1; V gene: TRBV7-6; CDR3 DNA: TGTGCCAGCAGCTTATTGGCAGAAGAAGCTTTCTTT; CDR3 protein: CASSLLAEEAFF
clone size: -; D gene: TRBD2; J gene: TRBJ2-3; V gene: TRBV7-2; CDR3 DNA: TGTGCCAGCAGTCTTAGACTAGCGGGGGCAGCAGATACGCAGTATTTT; CDR3 protein: CASSLRLAGAADTQYF
clone size: -; D gene: -; J gene: TRBJ2-2; V gene: TRBV12-3/TRBV12-4; CDR3 DNA: TGTGCCAGCAAAATAGACACCGGGGAGCTGTTTTTT; CDR3 protein: CASKIDTGELFF
clone size: -; D gene: -; J gene: TRBJ2-1; V gene: TRBV2; CDR3 DNA: TGTGCCAGCTGTAGCGACCAGCCCCACAATGAGCAGTTCTTC; CDR3 protein: CASCSDQPHNEQFF
clone size: -; D gene: TRBD2; J gene: TRBJ2-4; V gene: TRBV20-1; CDR3 DNA: TGCAGTGCTCGTGTGGGGGTAGCGGGCGTTCAGTACTTC; CDR3 protein: CSARVGVAGVQYF
clone size: -; D gene: -; J gene: TRBJ1-2; V gene: TRBV11-2; CDR3 DNA: TGTGCCAGCAGCCACACCCCTGCAGGCCCGAAAATTTATGGCTACACCTTC; CDR3 protein: CASSHTPAGPKIYGYTF
clone size: few; D gene: TRBD1; J gene: TRBJ1-3; V gene: TRBV29-1; CDR3 DNA: TGCAGCGTCCTCGACAGGGGTCCTGGAAACACCATATATTTT; CDR3 protein: CSVLDRGPGNTIYF
clone size: few; D gene: -; J gene: TRBJ1-5; V gene: TRBV6-5; CDR3 DNA: TGTGCCAGCAGTTACTCGGAGTATCAGCCCCAGCATTTT; CDR3 protein: CASSYSEYQPQHF